This T cell receptor (beta chain) was documented in a study of blood T cell repertoires in COVID-19 (dated by TCRdb to 2019 to 2021). With respect to the entire study: The collaborator samples originated in the United States, Italy and Spain and spanned the acute and convalescent phases of COVID-19. The prospective study material was composed of cDNA or gDNA derived from T cells, B-cell-depleted T cells, or PBMCs. The dataset comprised deeply sampled blood TCRbeta repertoires from subjects exposed to, actively infected with, or recovered from COVID-19. The repertoires were released in a freely available public database intended as a resource for research on the immune response to SARS-CoV-2. Samples were obtained from the ongoing ImmuneRACE study (first 160 participants) and from 1,200 or so subjects provided by 6 global collaborators. Sample metadata almost always included a de-identified subject ID, COVID-19 status, age in years and sex. Where available, HLA class I and class II types were taken from metadata supplied by the sample provider and were not determined by assay-based typing. Here is what the overall study found, with its caveats: Clinical and demographic metadata were provided uncurated, with the amount varying by source and participant.

A remark on this clone: Its antigen remains undetermined. Per-base quality was not reported, and no clone a single base away is much larger than it.

The V end loses 2 bases and the J end loses 2 bases, and a stretch of 22 bases separates them. From a lookup of the germline V gene (reference sequence), CDR1 and CDR2 are SGHNT and YYREEE. Spanning cysteine to phenylalanine, the CDR3 consists of 18 amino acids. Only the CDR3 part of the read is kept: 54 bases, read in frame from the first base. Each collaborating institution followed its own protocols to collect whole blood in K2EDTA tubes. For TCRbeta analysis, collaborators shipped samples in one of three forms: frozen whole blood, isolated PBMCs, or DNA extracted from either of those sample types. TCRbeta CDR3 regions were amplified from genomic DNA using the immunoSEQ Assay, a bias-controlled multiplex PCR. The authors' pipeline ran thus. The number of nucleated cells in each sample was estimated from the amplification of reference gene primers within the assay. To quantify the absolute abundance of each unique TCRbeta CDR3 rearrangement, sequence reads were collapsed and filtered. For each sample, productive Simpson clonality was calculated as the square root of Simpson's diversity index across productive rearrangements. As stored in TCRdb, this immuneACCESS dataset retains in-frame rearrangements with V and J assigned. A fraction of the clones does not appear; measured against another copy, unresolved V genes explain less than half of the discrepancy, and the remainder lacks a known reason. Clone size and V and J calls were adopted from that table, with D and trimming inferred from the DNA. Across this sample there are 120,000 or so clones, with 81% seen only once. Of the sample, 3.5% to 4% falls within the top ten clones.

The chain uses TRBV5-4 and TRBJ2-5, with TRBD1 as a weak D call on 6 bases. This clonotype was obtained from a woman between 45 and 60 years old with acute or convalescent COVID-19. The sequenced material came from peripheral blood. The DNA sequence reads TGTGCCAGCAGCTTTAATGGCTTTGGTCTGACAGGACAAGAGACCCAGTACTTC. Translated, this gives CASSFNGFGLTGQETQYF.